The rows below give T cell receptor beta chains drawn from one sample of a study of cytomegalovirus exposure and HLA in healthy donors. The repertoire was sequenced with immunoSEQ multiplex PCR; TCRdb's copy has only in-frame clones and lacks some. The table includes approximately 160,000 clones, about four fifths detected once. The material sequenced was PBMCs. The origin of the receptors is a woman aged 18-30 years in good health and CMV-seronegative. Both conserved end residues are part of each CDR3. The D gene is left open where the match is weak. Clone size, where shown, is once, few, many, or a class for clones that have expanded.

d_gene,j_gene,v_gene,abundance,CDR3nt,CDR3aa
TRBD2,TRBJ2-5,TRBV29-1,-,TGCAGCGTGGGACTAGGAAAAGAGACCCAGTACTTC,CSVGLGKETQYF
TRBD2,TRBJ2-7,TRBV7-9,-,TGTGCCAGCAGCTTTCCGGGGGGCTACGAGCAGTACTTC,CASSFPGGYEQYF
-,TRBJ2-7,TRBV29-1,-,TGCAGCGTTGAAGCCGCCTACGAGCAGTACTTC,CSVEAAYEQYF
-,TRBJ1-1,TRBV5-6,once,TGTGCCAGCAGCTCATCCTCTGACAGGAACACTGAAGCTTTCTTT,CASSSSSDRNTEAFF
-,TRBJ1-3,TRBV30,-,TGTGCCTGGAGAACCCAGACAGTCTCTGGAAACACCATATATTTT,CAWRTQTVSGNTIYF
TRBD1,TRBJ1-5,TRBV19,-,TGTGCCAGTAGTATGAATCAGGGGGTCCCCATTAGCAATCAGCCCCAGCATTTT,CASSMNQGVPISNQPQHF
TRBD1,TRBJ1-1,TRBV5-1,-,TGCGCCAGCAGCCAACCGGACAGGCGAGCTGAAGCTTTCTTT,CASSQPDRRAEAFF
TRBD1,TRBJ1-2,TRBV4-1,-,TGCGCCAGCAGCCGAGCCCCGGTTTCTAGGACAGGGGGTAGGGACTATGGCTACACCTTC,CASSRAPVSRTGGRDYGYTF
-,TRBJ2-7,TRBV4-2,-,TGTGCCAGCAGCCCCACTAGAGGGTCTACCTACGAGCAGTACTTC,CASSPTRGSTYEQYF
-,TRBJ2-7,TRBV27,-,TGTGCCACGAGCGCGGGGTTATTATACGAGCAGTACTTC,CATSAGLLYEQYF